This T cell receptor (beta chain) was identified during a study of vaccination effects on CD4 cells after COVID-19. Using immunoSEQ multiplex PCR, the repertoire was profiled, and TCRdb retains in-frame clones only, with some absent. Of roughly 30,000 clones listed, around 70% were seen once; the top ten hold 15%. Study findings and constraints: Whether induced by infection or by vaccine, clones showed marked clonal contraction late after vaccination.

Having been cultured for roughly 9 days, the cells underwent CD4+ T cell isolation. Of the BNT162b2 and mRNA-1273 vaccines, participants received two doses of one or the other. The healthy vaccine recipients, who had no prior SARS-CoV-2 infection, showed negative nucleocapsid antibodies. On days 3 and 7, fresh IL-2 medium replaced half the medium. A word on this clone: Its target is unknown.

The germline V gene encodes CDR1 SGHAT and CDR2 FQNNGV. The CDR3 runs to 15 residues. The V end lost 0 bases, the J end lost 4 bases, and 10 bases lay between the germline ends. This rearrangement joins TRBV11-2 to TRBJ1-5; tentatively, D is TRBD1 (5 bases). The source of this sequence is a human donor who received a COVID-19 vaccine. Source: CD4+ T cells from PBMCs cultured without peptide, taken after COVID-19 vaccination. The CDR3, as DNA: TGTGCCAGCAGCTTAGAACCGGGGCCAAATCAGCCCCAGCATTTT. Its protein product is CASSLEPGPNQPQHF.